This T cell receptor beta chain was sequenced in a study of blood T cell repertoires in COVID-19. The Seattle patients joined while their infection was active and were tracked longitudinally afterward. Original analysis: Nucleated cell counts were estimated from reference gene primer amplification. The table came from immunoSEQ multiplex PCR; TCRdb's copy has only in-frame clones and leaves some out. V, J and clone size were drawn from that table, and D and trimming were deduced from the DNA. The table has about 300,000 clones, 85% to 90% seen once. The trim removed 1 base at V and 6 bases at J, leaving 2 bases unmatched. The germline V gene has CDR1 SGHAT and CDR2 FQNNGV. This CDR3 is 14 amino acids long.

The rearrangement joins TRBV11-2 to TRBJ2-1; 8 nucleotides line up with TRBD2. Source material: peripheral blood. This sequence originates from a woman aged 30 to 39 with COVID-19, enrolled during active disease. This CDR3 reads CASSLAGGPNEQFF. In nucleotides, the CDR3 is TGTGCCAGCAGCTTAGCGGGGGGGCCCAATGAGCAGTTCTTC.